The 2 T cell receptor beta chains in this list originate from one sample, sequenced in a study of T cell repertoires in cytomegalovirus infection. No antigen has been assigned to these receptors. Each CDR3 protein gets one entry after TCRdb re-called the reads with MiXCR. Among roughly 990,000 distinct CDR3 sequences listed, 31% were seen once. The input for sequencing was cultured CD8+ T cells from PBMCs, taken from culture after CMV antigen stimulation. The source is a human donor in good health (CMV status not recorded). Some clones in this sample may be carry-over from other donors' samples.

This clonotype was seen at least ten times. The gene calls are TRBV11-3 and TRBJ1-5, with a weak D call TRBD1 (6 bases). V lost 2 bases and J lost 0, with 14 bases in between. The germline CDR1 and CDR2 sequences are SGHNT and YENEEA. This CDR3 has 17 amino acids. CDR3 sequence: CASSLYGTSYSNQPQHF. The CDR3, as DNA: TGTGCCAGCAGCTTATACGGGACAAGCTATAGCAATCAGCCCCAGCATTTT.

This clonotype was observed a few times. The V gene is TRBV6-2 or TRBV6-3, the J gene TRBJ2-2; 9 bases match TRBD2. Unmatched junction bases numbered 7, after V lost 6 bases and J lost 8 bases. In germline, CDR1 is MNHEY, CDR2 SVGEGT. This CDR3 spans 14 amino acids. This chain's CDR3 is CASSSLAGYGELFF. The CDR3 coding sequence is TGTGCCAGCAGCTCCCTAGCGGGGTATGGGGAGCTGTTTTTT.